This T cell receptor (beta chain) appears in the sequencing data of a study of blood T cell repertoires in COVID-19 (dated by TCRdb to about 2020). Describing the broader study: Samples covering the acute and convalescent phases of COVID-19 were provided by collaborators in the United States, Italy and Spain. The material from the prospective study consisted of cDNA or gDNA derived from T cells, B-cell-depleted T cells, or PBMCs. Subjects who had been exposed to COVID-19, were actively infected with it, or had recovered from it provided the deeply sampled blood TCRbeta repertoires that made up the dataset. The repertoires were released in a freely available public database intended as a resource for research on the immune response to SARS-CoV-2. The samples were drawn from two sources: the first 160 participants of the ongoing ImmuneRACE study, and over 1,000 subjects contributed by 6 global collaborators. Sample metadata almost always included a de-identified subject ID, COVID-19 status, age in years and sex. Where available, HLA class I and class II types were obtained from metadata supplied by the sample provider rather than from assay-based typing.

According to the germline V gene, CDR1 reads MGHDK and CDR2 reads SYGVNS. V loses 6 bases at its end and J loses 7 bases; junction bases beyond the gene matches: 11. Reading from cysteine to phenylalanine, the CDR3 counts 15 amino acids. Only CDR3 DNA is held: 45 bases, read in frame from base 1. What the research found in general, with its limitations: Clinical and demographic metadata were provided uncurated, with the amount varying by source and participant.

TCRbeta CDR3 regions were amplified from genomic DNA using the immunoSEQ Assay, a bias-controlled multiplex PCR. The authors' analysis ran thus. The number of nucleated cells in each sample was estimated from the amplification of reference gene primers within the assay. To quantify the absolute abundance of each unique TCRbeta CDR3 rearrangement, sequence reads were collapsed and filtered. For each sample, productive Simpson clonality was calculated as the square root of Simpson's diversity index over productive rearrangements. The table was pulled from immuneACCESS by TCRdb, which kept in-frame rearrangements only. Such tables lose some clones; where checked, under half of the loss comes from unresolved V genes, and the rest has no known cause. V and J calls and clone size follow that table, whereas D and trimming were derived from the DNA. The sample table holds roughly 70,000 clones, of which roughly nine tenths were seen once. The top ten hold around 4.9% of the sample.

The count of this clone is one. The antigen this receptor binds is unknown. Base-call qualities are not available, and no considerably larger clone is one nucleotide away. The collaborating institutions used their own protocols to collect whole blood in K2EDTA tubes. For TCRbeta analysis, collaborator samples were shipped as frozen whole blood, as isolated PBMCs, or as DNA extracted from either sample type. Sequences were obtained from peripheral blood. The chain links TRBV25-1 with TRBJ2-1; 8 nucleotides in the junction match TRBD2. The receptor's source is a woman between 45 and 65 years old with active COVID-19. CDR3 sequence: CASRGTSGSGNEQFF. The base sequence is TGTGCCAGCAGAGGGACAAGCGGGAGCGGGAATGAGCAGTTCTTC.